This T cell receptor (beta chain) came from a study of graft-versus-host responses after intestinal transplantation. Overall study: For approximately 3 years after anti-thymocyte globulin induction, all recipients took tacrolimus and steroids.

Here immunoSEQ multiplex PCR was the method, and the copy in TCRdb shows in-frame clones only, minus some. The table shows about 130,000 clones, with 85% to 95% occurring only once. In the case of this clone: Antigen unknown.

The study, taken as a whole, reports: Subjects displaying graft-donor T cell macrochimerism possessed elevated graft-versus-host to host-versus-graft clonal ratios inside allografts. Ileal or blood samples showed some GvH clones first, and such clones were also found in recipient marrow.

This sequence was found in a human donor who received an intestinal transplant. The sample consisted of unstimulated CD4+ T cells sorted from spleen or lymph node cells, taken before intestinal transplant.

The CDR3 loop reads CASSEWVGYEQYF. CDR3 DNA sequence: TGTGCCAGCAGTGAATGGGTTGGCTACGAGCAGTACTTC. The chain uses TRBV25-1 and TRBJ2-5; D is unresolved. The end of the DNA fits TRBJ2-7 better, so the J call may be wrong. In germline, CDR1 is MGHDK, CDR2 SYGVNS. The CDR3 has 13 residues.